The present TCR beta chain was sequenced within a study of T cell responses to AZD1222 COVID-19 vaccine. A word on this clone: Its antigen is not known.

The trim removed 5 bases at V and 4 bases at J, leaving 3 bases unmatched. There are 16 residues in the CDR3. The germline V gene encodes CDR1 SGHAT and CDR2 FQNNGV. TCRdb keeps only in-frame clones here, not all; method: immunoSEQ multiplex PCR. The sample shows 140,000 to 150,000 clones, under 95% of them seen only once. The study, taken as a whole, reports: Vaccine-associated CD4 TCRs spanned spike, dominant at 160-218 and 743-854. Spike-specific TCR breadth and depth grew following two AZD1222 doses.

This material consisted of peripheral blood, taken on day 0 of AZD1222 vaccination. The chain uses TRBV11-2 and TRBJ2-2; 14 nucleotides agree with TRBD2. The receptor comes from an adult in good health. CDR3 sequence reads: CASSRGLAGGTGELFF. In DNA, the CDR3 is TGTGCCAGCAGCCGCGGACTAGCGGGGGGCACCGGGGAGCTGTTTTTT.